The clone carrying this T cell receptor (beta chain) was seen more than once but under ten times. The antigen remains unidentified. Together with a sample-barcoded 5' primer, a J-beta primer mix was included in a second PCR lasting about 6 to 11 cycles. Researchers report that a template-switch adaptor with 12 random nucleotides tagged each cDNA molecule. TCRdb re-analysed the 5' RACE reads in MiXCR, keeping a single row per CDR3 protein. The repertoire has around 800,000 distinct CDR3 sequences, 35% to 50% of them found once; the top ten carry about a sixth. The source of the sample is a study of blood T cells in healthy people across ages. Whole-study results and caveats: Age brought a roughly linear fall in TCR beta diversity measured per million T cells. Naive CD4+ cell counts and diversity both ran higher in long-lived than in aged donors.

In germline, CDR1 is SGHDN, CDR2 FVKESK. V dropped 4 bases and J dropped 5 bases, with 12 bases sitting between them. This CDR3 comprises 14 residues. Total RNA extracted from each sample amounted to at least 6 micrograms. The receptor was derived from a man older than 75 in good health. The chain uses TRBV14 and TRBJ1-5; D is unclear. Sequencing was performed on blood. The CDR3 sequence: CASSPLDVDQPQHF. CDR3 bases: TGTGCCAGCAGCCCCTTAGACGTCGATCAGCCCCAGCATTTT.